The text below deals with one T cell receptor beta chain. Next came a second PCR, run for about 7 to 12 cycles, which used a sample-barcoded 5' primer along with a J-beta primer mix. Each cDNA molecule was tagged by a template-switch adaptor with 12 random nucleotides. Via MiXCR, TCRdb re-called the 5' RACE reads, giving one row per CDR3 protein. The sample records approximately 830,000 distinct CDR3 sequences, 55% to 65% being singletons. This record comes from a study of blood T cells in healthy people across ages. The germline gives CDR1 SEHNR, CDR2 FQNEAQ (reference sequence). V lost 0 bases and J 9 bases, leaving 12 bases between the germline ends. CDR3 length: 14 amino acids.

The clonotype originates from a young man in good health. Sequencing used blood. The V gene is TRBV7-9, the J gene TRBJ2-1; D remains unclear. CDR3 protein: CASSLARVSAEQFF. The CDR3 DNA is TGTGCCAGCAGCTTAGCGCGTGTCTCCGCTGAGCAGTTCTTC.